Each of the 12 T cell receptor beta chains below was sequenced from the same sample in a study of CD8 T cells in ankylosing spondylitis. Via MiXCR, TCRdb re-called the 5' RACE reads, giving one row per CDR3 protein. The table has 200,000 to 250,000 distinct CDR3 sequences, approximately 10% seen once. Sequenced: blood, either unsorted or a sorted T cell fraction (not recorded which). These receptors all stem from a male donor with ankylosing spondylitis or in good health (not recorded which).

This chain uses TRBV3-1 with TRBJ1-1, with D tentatively TRBD1 (5 bases). Germline V CDR1 and CDR2: LGHDT, YNNKEL (reference sequence). V shed 0 bases and J shed 10 bases, with 12 bases lying between them. The CDR3 is 13 amino acids. The CDR3 DNA is TGTGCCAGCAGCCAAGAAGAACAAAGGGGAGCTTTCTTT. Translated: CASSQEEQRGAFF.

V and J are TRBV5-1 and TRBJ2-5; possible D gene TRBD1, 6 bases. CDR3 size: 14 residues. Germline V gives CDR1 SGHRS, CDR2 YFSETQ. The germline V and J ends were trimmed by 3 bases and 1 base, with 10 bases remaining between them. The CDR3 nucleotides are TGCGCCAGCAGCTGGGGACAACTCCAAGAGACCCAGTACTTC. Translating it yields CASSWGQLQETQYF.

The sample holds many counts of this clonotype. This chain joins TRBV5-6 and TRBJ2-1; 7 nucleotides agree with TRBD1. Germline V CDR1 and CDR2: SGHDT, YYEEEE. After removal of 6 bases from V and 6 bases from J, the junction contained 15 bases not matched to a gene. This CDR3 is 16 amino acids long. The CDR3 nucleotides read TGTGCCAGCACCCTAACCGGGACAGCTGCTTTCAATGAGCAGTTCTTC. As protein: CASTLTGTAAFNEQFF.

The table lists this clonotype with a few counts. The chain joins TRBV9 to TRBJ2-3; D may match TRBD1 or TRBD2 (6 bases each). Trimming removed 0 bases at V and 5 bases at J, with 16 bases between. CDR1 and CDR2 (germline): SGDLS, YYNGEE. This CDR3 is built from 16 residues. The CDR3 nucleotides are TGTGCCAGCAGCGTAGGACCGGGGGCCCGGGAAGATACGCAGTATTTT. Encoded protein: CASSVGPGAREDTQYF.

The CDR3 here is CATSQGSYNEQFF. The DNA for the CDR3 is TGTGCCACCAGTCAGGGCTCCTACAATGAGCAGTTCTTC. The rearrangement links TRBV15 to TRBJ2-1, with TRBD1 as a possible D gene (5 bases). The CDR3 has 13 amino acids. The germline V gene has CDR1 LNHNV and CDR2 YYDKDF (reference sequence). Trimming removed 6 bases at V and 0 bases at J, with 6 bases between. The complete variable domain, with remaining parts taken from reference TRBV15 and TRBJ2-1, reads DAMVIQNPRYQVTQFGKPVTLSCSQTLNHNVMYWYQQKSSQAPKLLFHYYDKDFNNEADTPDNFQSRRPNTSFCFLDIRSPGLGDTAMYLCATSQGSYNEQFFGPGTRLTVL.

This clonotype was seen at least ten times. V is TRBV7-9 and J is TRBJ1-2; 11 nucleotides line up with TRBD1. CDR1 is SEHNR and CDR2 is FQNEAQ in the germline V gene (reference sequence). Unmatched junction bases numbered 3, after V lost 1 base and J lost 8 bases. The CDR3 has 14 amino acids. CDR3 DNA sequence: TGTGCCAGCAGCTTAGGGACAGGGGGCCGAGGCTACACCTTC. Residues: CASSLGTGGRGYTF. The variable domain in full, completed from reference TRBV7-9 and TRBJ1-2, reads DTGVSQNPRHKITKRGQNVTFRCDPISEHNRLYWYRQTLGQGPEFLTYFQNEAQLEKSRLLSDRFSAERPKGSFSTLEIQRTEQGDSAMYLCASSLGTGGRGYTFGSGTRLTVV.

In this sample, this clonotype turned up many times. This rearrangement joins TRBV12-3 or TRBV12-4 to TRBJ1-1, with unresolved D. The CDR3 sequence is 13 residues long. V dropped 4 bases and J dropped 6 bases, with 12 bases sitting between them. The CDR3 sequence: CASSSEGFSEAFF. CDR3 DNA sequence: TGTGCCAGCAGTTCCGAGGGTTTCTCTGAAGCTTTCTTT.

As for this clonotype: A far more abundant clone sits one base away, making this likely a read error. This chain connects TRBV3-1 to TRBJ1-1; no definite D call. The germline gives CDR1 LGHDT, CDR2 YNNKEL (reference sequence). CDR3 length equals 11 residues. CDR3 DNA: TGTGCCAGCAGCCGGAACACTGAAGTTTTCTTT. Encoded protein: CASSRNTEVFF. The variable domain in full, completed from reference TRBV3-1 and TRBJ1-1, reads DTAVSQTPKYLVTQMGNDKSIKCEQNLGHDTMYWYKQDSKKFLKIMFSYNNKELIINETVPNRFSPKSPDKAHLNLHINSLELGDSAVYFCASSRNTEVFFGQGTRLTVV.

V is TRBV5-1 and J is TRBJ2-3; TRBD1 matches at 10 bases. Germline loops: CDR1 SGHRS, CDR2 YFSETQ. CDR3 length: 15 amino acids. V lost 4 bases and J lost 6; bases outside the gene matches: 8. The CDR3 is CASSHRDRGDDTQYF. DNA for the CDR3: TGCGCCAGCAGCCACCGGGACAGGGGAGATGATACGCAGTATTTT.

V and J are TRBV5-1 and TRBJ2-3, with D perhaps TRBD2 (6 bases). CDR1 and CDR2 (germline): SGHRS, YFSETQ. V lost 4 bases and J 4 bases, leaving 10 bases between the germline ends. The CDR3 totals 13 residues. Written as DNA, the CDR3 is TGCGCCAGCAGCGACCCGGGGGCAGATACGCAGTATTTT. Amino acids: CASSDPGADTQYF.

This clonotype was found a few times. This chain connects TRBV7-2 to TRBJ2-1, with unresolved D. The CDR3 length is 13 residues. CDR1 and CDR2 from the germline V gene are SGHTA and FQGNSA. Deletions cut 6 bases from V and 7 bases from J, with 13 bases between. The CDR3 protein is CASRPGSINEQFF. The CDR3, as DNA: TGTGCCAGCAGACCGGGTTCTATAAATGAGCAGTTCTTC.

V and J are TRBV27 and TRBJ2-2; D may be TRBD1 or TRBD2 (5 bases each). Deletions cut 1 base from V and 4 bases from J, with 10 bases between. Germline-derived CDR1 and CDR2 are MNHEY and SMNVEV (reference sequence). This CDR3 has 15 amino acids. The CDR3 loop reads CASSLYPGTTGELFF. CDR3 sequence (DNA): TGTGCCAGCAGTTTATATCCGGGGACCACCGGGGAGCTGTTTTTT.